What follows are 15 T cell receptor beta chains derived from one specimen sequenced in a study of blood T cell repertoires in COVID-19. The assay was immunoSEQ multiplex PCR, and TCRdb's table has in-frame clones only and misses some. The data hold fewer than 400,000 clones, with around nine tenths observed a single time. Sequenced: peripheral blood. Source of these receptors: a human donor in a cohort sampled during active COVID-19.

The rearrangement joins TRBV5-4 to TRBJ2-7; perhaps TRBD2 as D (5 bases). V was cut by 2 bases and J by 5 bases, with 11 bases left in between. CDR3 length: 13 amino acids. Germline assignment: CDR1 SGHNT and CDR2 YYREEE (reference sequence). The CDR3 protein is CASSLSAGDEQYF. The CDR3 DNA follows: TGTGCCAGCAGCTTATCCGCGGGCGACGAGCAGTACTTC.

Of note for this clone: In the same sample, other DNA sequences code for this CDR3. This chain connects TRBV7-3 to TRBJ2-5, with D perhaps matching TRBD1 (6 bases). V was trimmed by 2 bases and J by 3 bases, leaving 7 bases between them. The germline V gene has CDR1 SGHTA and CDR2 FQGTGA. This CDR3 comprises 13 residues. The DNA for the CDR3 is TGTGCCAGCAGCTTAGGGGGCGAAGAGACCCAGTACTTC. This codes for CASSLGGEETQYF.

This chain uses TRBV30 with TRBJ2-1; TRBD1 might be the D (6 bases). The CDR3 contains 15 residues. The V end lost 3 bases, the J end lost 7 bases, and 19 bases lay between the germline ends. Germline V CDR1 and CDR2: GTSNPN, SVGIG (reference sequence). The CDR3 DNA follows: TGTGCCTGGAGCCGGGACATAGGGGGTTGGAATGAGCAGTTCTTC. It yields the protein CAWSRDIGGWNEQFF.

V usage is TRBV30 and J usage is TRBJ2-1; D is unclear. V was shortened by 3 bases and J by 9 bases, with 21 bases between the two germline ends. The CDR3 covers 15 residues. Germline V gene sequence: CDR1 GTSNPN, CDR2 SVGIG (reference sequence). The CDR3 DNA reads TGTGCCTGGAGCGAGGTGGCTAGATTGTCCGGTGAGCAGTTCTTC. This gives the protein CAWSEVARLSGEQFF.

The rearrangement links TRBV6-5 to TRBJ2-5; tentatively, D is TRBD1 (6 bases). Germline V gives CDR1 MNHEY, CDR2 SVGAGI. The CDR3 length is 16 residues. Trimming shortened V by 2 bases and J by 0 bases, and 13 bases separated the two germline ends. Written as DNA, the CDR3 is TGTGCCAGCAGTTACATCACCACAGGGAACCAAGAGACCCAGTACTTC. It is translated as CASSYITTGNQETQYF.

V usage is TRBV3-1 (or the pseudogene TRBV3-2) and J usage is TRBJ2-5; 13 bases agree with TRBD2. Germline V gene data show CDR1 as LGHDT and CDR2 as YNNKEL (reference sequence). V shed 3 bases and J 0 bases; nucleotides not matched to a gene: 10. The CDR3 sequence is 19 residues long. CDR3 in amino acids: CASSHTGTSGVPYQETQYF. The CDR3 bases are TGTGCCAGCAGCCACACCGGGACTAGCGGGGTCCCGTACCAAGAGACCCAGTACTTC.

The V call is TRBV5-4, the J call TRBJ2-5, with D possibly matching TRBD2 (6 bases). The CDR3 consists of 12 residues. Trimming pared 4 bases from V and 11 bases from J, leaving 15 bases between. The germline V gene encodes CDR1 SGHNT and CDR2 YYREEE (reference sequence). The CDR3 DNA is TGTGCCAGCAGCACCGCGACTAGTTTACAGTACTTC. Protein: CASSTATSLQYF.

The CDR3: CASSPVGGRVNTQYF. CDR3 DNA sequence: TGTGCCAGCAGCCCCGTTGGCGGGAGGGTGAATACGCAGTATTTT. V and J are TRBV5-6 and TRBJ2-3; 9 bases fit TRBD2. The germline CDR1 and CDR2 sequences are SGHDT and YYEEEE. With V trimmed by 4 bases and J by 7 bases, 10 bases remained unmatched. The CDR3 consists of 15 residues.

This rearrangement joins TRBV11-2 to TRBJ2-5, with D possibly being TRBD1 (6 bases). This CDR3 contains 15 residues. Per germline, CDR1 SGHAT and CDR2 FQNNGV. V lost 5 bases, J lost 2 bases, and 15 bases lay in between. The CDR3 sequence: CASSPGDASQETQYF. CDR3 sequence (DNA): TGTGCCAGCAGCCCAGGGGACGCCTCACAAGAGACCCAGTACTTC. The full variable domain, rest sourced from reference TRBV11-2 and TRBJ2-5, is EAGVAQSPRYKIIEKRQSVAFWCNPISGHATLYWYQQILGQGPKLLIQFQNNGVVDDSQLPKDRFSAERLKGVDSTLKIQPAKLEDSAVYLCASSPGDASQETQYFGPGTRLLVL.

The rearrangement uses TRBV30 and TRBJ2-2; TRBD2 might be the D (5 bases). Trimming took 7 bases from V and 0 from J, leaving 12 bases between them. Germline CDR1 reads GTSNPN; CDR2 reads SVGIG (reference sequence). CDR3 length: 14 amino acids. CDR3 nucleotide sequence: TGTGCCTCGAAGCCGGGAACGAACACCGGGGAGCTGTTTTTT. Translation: CASKPGTNTGELFF.

The gene calls are TRBV2 and TRBJ2-6, with D perhaps TRBD2 (6 bases). V lost 7 bases and J 0 bases, leaving 10 bases between the germline ends. Germline loops: CDR1 SNHLY, CDR2 FYNNEI. The CDR3 consists of 15 residues. This CDR3 is CASKGGSSGANVLTF. As DNA, the CDR3 is TGTGCCAGCAAAGGAGGGAGCTCTGGGGCCAACGTCCTGACTTTC.

The rearrangement joins TRBV14 to TRBJ1-1, with D uncertain. CDR1 is SGHDN, CDR2 FVKESK, per germline. This CDR3 spans 14 amino acids. V lost 1 base and J 1 base, leaving 7 bases between the germline ends. CDR3 sequence reads: CASSQVAPNTEAFF. Here the CDR3 DNA reads TGTGCCAGCAGCCAAGTAGCGCCGAACACTGAAGCTTTCTTT.

CDR3 nucleotide sequence: TGTGCCAGCAGTTACTCTCGCAGGAACTATGGCTACACCTTC. Protein: CASSYSRRNYGYTF. The chain employs TRBV6-5 and TRBJ1-2; D remains ambiguous. The CDR3 contains 14 residues. Looked up from germline, CDR1 is MNHEY and CDR2 is SVGAGI. V shed 0 bases and J shed 2 bases, with 7 bases lying between them.

Comments on this clone: Other DNA sequences in the sample encode the same CDR3. The chain links TRBV5-1 to TRBJ2-1, with D perhaps TRBD2 (6 bases). CDR3 length: 15 amino acids. The V gene lost 0 bases and the J gene lost 4 bases, with 11 bases spanning the gap. Germline CDR1 SGHRS, CDR2 YFSETQ. The CDR3 loop reads CASSLGTSGYNEQFF. The CDR3 DNA is TGCGCCAGCAGCTTGGGAACGAGCGGGTACAATGAGCAGTTCTTC.

This clone was seen only a few times. The chain is built from TRBV28 and TRBJ2-2; tentative D call: TRBD2 (6 bases). The V gene lost 6 bases and the J gene lost 2 bases, with 16 bases spanning the gap. The CDR3 totals 16 residues. CDR1 MDHEN and CDR2 SYDVKM come from the germline V gene. CDR3 DNA: TGTGCCAGCAGCCTACGGGCGGGGAGCAACACCGGGGAGCTGTTTTTT. It is translated as CASSLRAGSNTGELFF.